Each of the 7 T cell receptor beta chains below was sequenced from the same sample in a study of blood T cell repertoires in COVID-19 (dated by TCRdb to 2018 to 2020). Library preparation used the immunoSEQ multiplex PCR assay. The immuneACCESS repertoire file appears here via TCRdb, limited to in-frame rearrangements. These files lack a portion of the clones; in checked studies, under half of the deficit traces to unresolved V genes, and the cause of the others is not known. The sample table holds more than 200,000 clones, of which 87% were seen once. The ten largest clones capture approximately 11% of the sample. The sequenced sample consisted of PBMCs or T cells enriched from blood (not recorded which). These receptors originate from a man aged 25 to 40 who had recovered from COVID-19.

The chain recombines TRBV14 with TRBJ1-2; no firm D call. Trimming removed 0 bases from V and 5 bases from J, with 7 bases in between. This CDR3 spans 13 amino acids. Germline loops: CDR1 SGHDN, CDR2 FVKESK. The DNA for the CDR3 is TGTGCCAGCAGCCAAGATCTAGAGTATGGCTACACCTTC. It encodes CASSQDLEYGYTF. The complete variable domain, with remaining parts taken from reference TRBV14 and TRBJ1-2, reads EAGVTQFPSHSVIEKGQTVTLRCDPISGHDNLYWYRRVMGKEIKFLLHFVKESKQDESGMPNNRFLAERTGGTYSTLKVQPAELEDSGVYFCASSQDLEYGYTFGSGTRLTVV.

This sequence joins TRBV11-1 and TRBJ2-5; 7 positions match TRBD1. With 3 bases clipped from V and 2 bases from J, the junction kept 9 bases outside the gene matches. This CDR3 region has 16 residues. Looked up from germline, CDR1 is SGHAT and CDR2 is FQDESV (reference sequence). CDR3 sequence reads: CASSFRLGGGQETQYF. The CDR3, as DNA: TGTGCCAGCAGCTTCCGGTTAGGGGGCGGGCAAGAGACCCAGTACTTC.

The chain joins TRBV7-9 to TRBJ1-2; D gene unclear. The CDR3 is made up of 11 amino acids. The germline V and J ends were trimmed by 5 bases and 7 bases, with 8 bases remaining between them. Germline lookup yields CDR1 SEHNR and CDR2 FQNEAQ (reference sequence). In nucleotides, the CDR3 is TGTGCCAGCAGCCTCCCTCGTGGCTACACCTTC. It encodes CASSLPRGYTF.

This chain connects TRBV7-9 to TRBJ2-1, with D hard to call. V was trimmed by 2 bases and J by 10 bases, leaving 9 bases between them. The CDR3 runs 12 residues. Germline CDR1 SEHNR, CDR2 FQNEAQ (reference sequence). CDR3 in DNA: TGTGCCAGCAGCTTAAGCGTTCCAGAGCAGTTCTTC. This gives the protein CASSLSVPEQFF.

The V and J genes are TRBV7-8 and TRBJ1-5; D remains unclear. The V gene's germline CDR1 is SGHVS and CDR2 FQNEAQ. The CDR3 is 14 amino acids. V lost 3 bases and J lost 5, with 11 bases in between. The CDR3 spells CASSFGPSDQPQHF. In DNA, the CDR3 is TGTGCCAGCAGCTTTGGCCCCTCTGATCAGCCCCAGCATTTT.

Only a few counts were recorded for this clone. J is TRBJ2-7 and V is TRBV2, with D tentatively TRBD2 (6 bases). V was pared by 0 bases and J by 2 bases, with 14 bases between. Germline V gene lookup returns CDR1 SNHLY and CDR2 FYNNEI. The CDR3 runs to 16 residues. The CDR3 DNA reads TGTGCCAGCAGTGAAGCGTGGGCTAGCGCTGCCTACGAGCAGTACTTC. The encoded protein is CASSEAWASAAYEQYF. Full variable domain (remainder filled in from reference TRBV2 and TRBJ2-7): EPEVTQTPSHQVTQMGQEVILRCVPISNHLYFYWYRQILGQKVEFLVSFYNNEISEKSEIFDDQFSVERPDGSNFTLKIRSTKLEDSAMYFCASSEAWASAAYEQYFGPGTRLTVT.

The J gene is TRBJ2-5, the V gene TRBV11-1; D is perhaps TRBD1 (5 bases). Germline V CDR1 and CDR2: SGHAT, FQDESV (reference sequence). This CDR3 contains 16 residues. V was clipped by 4 bases and J by 5 bases, with 20 bases between them. CDR3 loop: CASSSTRWGGFETQYF. The CDR3 nucleotides are TGTGCCAGCAGCTCAACACGGTGGGGCGGTTTTGAGACCCAGTACTTC.